Only one count was recorded for the clone carrying this T cell receptor (beta chain). Genomic DNA of every subset was divided equally among multiple immunoSEQ plates. TCRdb keeps only in-frame clones here, not all; method: immunoSEQ multiplex PCR. The data hold around 1,100,000 clones, with roughly 80% observed a single time. CDR3 length equals 13 residues. Trimming pared 5 bases from V and 6 bases from J, leaving 11 bases between. From germline, CDR1 is MDHEN and CDR2 SYDVKM. This entry is derived from a study of shared clonotypes between healthy human individuals. Those who donated were healthy HIV-negative adults, with no recent acute infections or vaccinations reported. There were only Caucasian adults among the donors, and all lived in Nashville, Tennessee.

This sequence originates from a young man in good health. Some clones in this sample may be carry-over from other donors' samples. V is TRBV28 and J is TRBJ1-5; possibly TRBD1 for D (6 bases). The sequenced sample consisted of memory CD4+ T cells from PBMCs. The subset was: CD45RA-negative fraction. CDR3 bases: TGTGCCAGCAGTAAGGGGGGGCTTCAGCCCCAGCATTTT. It specifies CASSKGGLQPQHF.